This TCR beta chain emerged from a study of cytomegalovirus exposure and HLA in healthy donors. This CDR3 is 16 amino acids long. Germline-derived CDR1 and CDR2 are MGHRA and YSYEKL. Trimming shortened V by 1 base and J by 6 bases, and 16 bases separated the two germline ends. The protocol was immunoSEQ multiplex PCR, while the TCRdb copy is restricted to in-frame clones and leaves out a portion. The sample shows some 220,000 clones, 80% to 95% of them seen only once. This TCR came from a woman between 18 and 29 years old in good health and CMV-seronegative. The sample was PBMCs. The chain joins TRBV4-1 to TRBJ2-1; a weak D match, TRBD2 (6 bases). The CDR3 reads CASSQAPGEIGNEQFF. DNA for the CDR3: TGCGCCAGCAGCCAAGCTCCGGGAGAAATAGGCAATGAGCAGTTCTTC.